This TCR beta chain is drawn from a study of cytomegalovirus exposure and HLA in healthy donors. The PCR was carried out with 60 Vbeta primers and 13 Jbeta primers. Using immunoSEQ multiplex PCR, the repertoire was profiled, and TCRdb retains in-frame clones only, with some absent. The data show roughly 150,000 clones, around 75% seen once. The germline V and J ends were trimmed by 2 bases and 1 base, with 11 bases remaining between them. CDR1 is LNHDA, CDR2 SQIVND, per germline (reference sequence). The length of the CDR3 is 15 residues. Sequenced: PBMCs. This sequence was found in a male donor in good health and CMV-seronegative. The chain employs TRBV19 and TRBJ1-1; TRBD1 is a possible D gene (5 bases). Written as DNA, the CDR3 is TGTGCCAGTAGTATAATGGGGACTGAGAACACTGAAGCTTTCTTT. This gives the protein CASSIMGTENTEAFF.